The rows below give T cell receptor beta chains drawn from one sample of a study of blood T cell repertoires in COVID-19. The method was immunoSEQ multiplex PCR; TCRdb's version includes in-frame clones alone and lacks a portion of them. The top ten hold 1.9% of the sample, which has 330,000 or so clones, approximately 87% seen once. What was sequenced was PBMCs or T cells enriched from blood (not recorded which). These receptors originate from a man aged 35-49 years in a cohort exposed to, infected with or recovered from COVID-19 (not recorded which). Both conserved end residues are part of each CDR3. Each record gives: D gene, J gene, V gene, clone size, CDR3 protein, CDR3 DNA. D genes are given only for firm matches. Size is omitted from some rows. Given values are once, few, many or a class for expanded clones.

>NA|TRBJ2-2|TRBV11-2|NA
CASSPLPPGELFF
TGTGCCAGCAGCCCCCTCCCCCCCGGGGAGCTGTTTTTT
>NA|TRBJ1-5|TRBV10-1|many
CASSSDRSEPQHF
TGCGCCAGCAGCTCCGACAGGTCGGAACCCCAGCATTTT
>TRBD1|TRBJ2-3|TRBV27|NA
CASRTTGDTQYF
TGTGCCAGCAGGACGACAGGGGATACGCAGTATTTT
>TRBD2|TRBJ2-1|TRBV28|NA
CASSLMQAGRYNEQFF
TGTGCCAGCAGCCTTATGCAAGCGGGGCGGTACAATGAGCAGTTCTTC
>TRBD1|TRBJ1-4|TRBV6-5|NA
CASRTGSTNEKLFF
TGTGCCAGCAGGACAGGGTCAACTAATGAAAAACTGTTTTTT
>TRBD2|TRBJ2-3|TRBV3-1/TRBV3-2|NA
CASLASGSDTQYF
TGTGCCAGCTTGGCTAGCGGTTCAGATACGCAGTATTTT
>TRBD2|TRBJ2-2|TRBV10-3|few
CAISPQRDNTGELFF
TGTGCCATCAGTCCTCAGCGGGATAACACCGGGGAGCTGTTTTTT
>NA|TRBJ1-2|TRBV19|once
CASSMRANYGYTF
TGTGCCAGTAGTATGAGGGCTAACTATGGCTACACCTTC
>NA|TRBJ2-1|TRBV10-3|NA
CAISKPGTHQGNEQFF
TGTGCCATCAGTAAACCCGGGACCCATCAGGGGAATGAGCAGTTCTTC
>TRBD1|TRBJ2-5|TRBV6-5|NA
CASSLRTGRETQYF
TGTGCCAGCAGTTTAAGGACAGGGCGGGAGACCCAGTACTTC
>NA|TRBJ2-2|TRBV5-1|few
CASSLPPPGNTGELFF
TGCGCCAGCAGCTTACCCCCTCCGGGGAACACCGGGGAGCTGTTTTTT
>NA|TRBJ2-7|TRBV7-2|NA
CASSLDRDQIYEQYF
TGTGCCAGCAGCTTAGACAGGGACCAGATCTACGAGCAGTACTTC
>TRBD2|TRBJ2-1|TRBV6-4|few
CASSDSAGGPNEQFF
TGTGCCAGCAGTGACTCAGCGGGAGGGCCCAATGAGCAGTTCTTC
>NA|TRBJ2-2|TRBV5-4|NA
CASRDGGGRSTGELFF
TGTGCCAGCCGGGATGGGGGGGGCCGTAGCACCGGGGAGCTGTTTTTT
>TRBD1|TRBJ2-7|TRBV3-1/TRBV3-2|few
CASSPPDRVNEQYF
TGTGCCAGCAGCCCACCGGACAGGGTGAACGAGCAGTACTTC
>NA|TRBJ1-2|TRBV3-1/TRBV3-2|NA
CASSQESRWNYGYTF
TGTGCCAGCAGCCAAGAGTCCAGGTGGAACTATGGCTACACCTTC
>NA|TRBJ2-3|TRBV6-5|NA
CASSKNGISDTQYF
TGTGCCAGCAGCAAAAACGGGATCTCCGATACGCAGTATTTT
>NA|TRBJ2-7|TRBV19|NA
CASSPTGTKSYEQYF
TGTGCCAGTAGTCCCACCGGGACAAAATCCTACGAGCAGTACTTC
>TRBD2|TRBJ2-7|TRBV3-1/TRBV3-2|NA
CASSQHTSGRAHEQYF
TGTGCCAGCAGCCAACACACTAGCGGGAGGGCGCACGAGCAGTACTTC
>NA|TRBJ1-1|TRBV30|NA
CAWSVLPPGRTMNTEAFF
TGTGCCTGGAGTGTATTACCTCCGGGTCGAACTATGAACACTGAAGCTTTCTTT
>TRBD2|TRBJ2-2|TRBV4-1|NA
CASSRGLAGGGAGELFF
TGCGCCAGCAGCCGGGGACTAGCGGGGGGAGGAGCCGGGGAGCTGTTTTTT
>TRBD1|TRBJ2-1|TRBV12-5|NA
CASGYPRGIIYEQFF
TGTGCTAGTGGTTACCCCAGGGGGATCATATATGAGCAGTTCTTC
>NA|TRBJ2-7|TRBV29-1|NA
CSVHIHTGGEQYF
TGCAGCGTTCATATCCACACAGGCGGTGAGCAGTACTTC
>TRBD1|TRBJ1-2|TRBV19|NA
CASSIAGQGGYGYTF
TGTGCCAGTAGTATTGCCGGACAGGGGGGCTATGGCTACACCTTC
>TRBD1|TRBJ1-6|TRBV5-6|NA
CASSLDPGGDSPLHF
TGTGCCAGCAGCTTGGATCCAGGGGGCGATTCACCCCTCCACTTT
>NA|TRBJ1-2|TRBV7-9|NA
CASSGQNYGYTF
TGTGCCAGCAGCGGACAGAACTATGGCTACACCTTC
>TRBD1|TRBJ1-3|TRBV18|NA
CASSPLDRGYSGNTIYF
TGTGCCAGCTCACCGCTGGACAGGGGGTACTCTGGAAACACCATATATTTT
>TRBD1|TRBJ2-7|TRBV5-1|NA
CASSLEGTGLHEQYF
TGCGCCAGCAGCTTGGAAGGGACAGGCCTCCACGAGCAGTACTTC
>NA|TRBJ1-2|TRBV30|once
CACLKGLRYGYTF
TGTGCCTGCTTAAAGGGGCTTCGGTATGGCTACACCTTC
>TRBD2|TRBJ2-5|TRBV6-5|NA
CASWGGETQYF
TGTGCCAGCTGGGGGGGGGAGACCCAGTACTTC
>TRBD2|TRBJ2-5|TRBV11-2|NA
CASSLGRGRAWEQETQYF
TGTGCCAGCAGCTTAGGACGCGGGAGGGCCTGGGAACAAGAGACCCAGTACTTC
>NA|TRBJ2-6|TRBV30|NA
CAWSVAGANVLTF
TGTGCCTGGAGTGTCGCTGGGGCCAACGTCCTGACTTTC
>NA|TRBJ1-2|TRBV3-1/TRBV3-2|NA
CASSPVWRAWAERIPPNYGYTF
TGTGCCAGCAGCCCCGTCTGGAGGGCCTGGGCCGAAAGGATACCACCCAACTATGGCTACACCTTC
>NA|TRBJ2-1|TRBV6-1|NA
CASSERRPSYNEQFF
TGTGCCAGCAGTGAAAGGAGACCCAGCTACAATGAGCAGTTCTTC
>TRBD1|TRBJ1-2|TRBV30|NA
CAWSVTGGYGYTF
TGTGCCTGGAGTGTGACAGGGGGCTATGGCTACACCTTC
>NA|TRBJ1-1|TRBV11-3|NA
CASSLLGGTEAFF
TGTGCCAGCAGCCTCCTGGGAGGCACTGAAGCTTTCTTT
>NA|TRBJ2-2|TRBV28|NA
CASRNRNTGELFF
TGTGCCAGCAGAAACAGGAACACCGGGGAGCTGTTTTTT
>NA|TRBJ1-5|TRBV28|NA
CASRTLDRTRGQPQHF
TGTGCCAGCAGGACATTAGACAGGACCCGAGGTCAGCCCCAGCATTTT
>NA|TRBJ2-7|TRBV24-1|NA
CATSDQTGQYF
TGTGCCACCAGTGACCAGACAGGCCAGTACTTC
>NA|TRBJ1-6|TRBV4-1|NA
CASSQVAGISPLHF
TGCGCCAGCAGCCAAGTAGCAGGGATCTCACCCCTCCACTTT
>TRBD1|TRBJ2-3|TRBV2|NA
CASSVTGADTQYF
TGTGCCAGCAGTGTTACAGGGGCAGATACGCAGTATTTT
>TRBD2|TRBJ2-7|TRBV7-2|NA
CASSSSRLAGGQEQYF
TGTGCCAGCAGCTCCTCCCGACTAGCGGGAGGTCAAGAGCAGTACTTC
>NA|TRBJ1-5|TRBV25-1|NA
CASSDDRYSNQPQHF
TGTGCCAGCAGTGATGACAGGTATAGCAATCAGCCCCAGCATTTT
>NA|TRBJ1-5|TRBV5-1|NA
CASSLWGAGQPQHF
TGCGCCAGCAGCTTGTGGGGCGCGGGGCAGCCCCAGCATTTT
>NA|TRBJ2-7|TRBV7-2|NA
CASSSFLGLSVSF
TGTGCCAGCAGCTCTTTCTTGGGCTTATCGGTTTCCTTC
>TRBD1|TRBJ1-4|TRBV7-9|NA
CASSLGTGDEKLFF
TGTGCCAGCAGCTTAGGGACAGGGGACGAAAAACTGTTTTTT
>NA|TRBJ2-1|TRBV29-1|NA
CSVAATGSGEQFF
TGCAGCGTTGCCGCTACAGGGTCAGGTGAGCAGTTCTTC